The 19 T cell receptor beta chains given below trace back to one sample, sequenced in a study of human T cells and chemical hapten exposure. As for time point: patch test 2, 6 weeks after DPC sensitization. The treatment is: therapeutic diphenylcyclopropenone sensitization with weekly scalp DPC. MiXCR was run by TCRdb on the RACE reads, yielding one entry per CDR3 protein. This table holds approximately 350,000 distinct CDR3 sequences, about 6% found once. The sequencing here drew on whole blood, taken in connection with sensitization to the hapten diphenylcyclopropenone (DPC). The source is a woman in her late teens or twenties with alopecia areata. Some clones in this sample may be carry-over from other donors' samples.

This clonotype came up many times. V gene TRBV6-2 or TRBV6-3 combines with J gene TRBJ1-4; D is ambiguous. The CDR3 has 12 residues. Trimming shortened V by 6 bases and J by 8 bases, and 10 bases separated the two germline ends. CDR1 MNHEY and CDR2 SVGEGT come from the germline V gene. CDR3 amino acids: CASSPVAEKLFF. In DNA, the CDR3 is TGTGCCAGCAGCCCCGTGGCAGAAAAACTGTTTTTT.

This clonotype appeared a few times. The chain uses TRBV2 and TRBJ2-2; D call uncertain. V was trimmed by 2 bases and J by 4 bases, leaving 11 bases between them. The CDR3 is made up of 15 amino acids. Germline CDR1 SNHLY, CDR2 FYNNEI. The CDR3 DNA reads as TGTGCCAGCAGTGAATCTAGGTCGGGCACCGGGGAGCTGTTTTTT. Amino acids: CASSESRSGTGELFF.

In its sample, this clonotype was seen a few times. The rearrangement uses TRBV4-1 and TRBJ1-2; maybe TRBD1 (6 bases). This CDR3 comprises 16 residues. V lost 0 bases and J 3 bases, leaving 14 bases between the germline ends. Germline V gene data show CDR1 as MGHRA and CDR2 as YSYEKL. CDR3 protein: CASSQDGGPEYYGYTF. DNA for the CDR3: TGCGCCAGCAGCCAAGATGGGGGCCCTGAGTACTATGGCTACACCTTC.

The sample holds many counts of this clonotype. The CDR3 loop reads CSARDKATDAGELFF. CDR3 nucleotide sequence: TGCAGTGCTAGAGACAAGGCGACGGACGCCGGGGAGCTGTTTTTT. The chain has TRBV20-1 and TRBJ2-2, with D uncertain. Germline CDR1 and CDR2: DFQATT and SNEGSKA (reference sequence). V was pared by 0 bases and J by 6 bases, with 14 bases between. CDR3 size: 15 residues.

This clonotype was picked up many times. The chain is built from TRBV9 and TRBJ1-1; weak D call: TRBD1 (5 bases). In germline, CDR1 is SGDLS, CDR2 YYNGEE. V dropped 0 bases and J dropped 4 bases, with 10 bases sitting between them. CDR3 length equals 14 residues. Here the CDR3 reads CASSVGGGTTEAFF. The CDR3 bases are TGTGCCAGCAGCGTAGGTGGGGGGACCACTGAAGCTTTCTTT.

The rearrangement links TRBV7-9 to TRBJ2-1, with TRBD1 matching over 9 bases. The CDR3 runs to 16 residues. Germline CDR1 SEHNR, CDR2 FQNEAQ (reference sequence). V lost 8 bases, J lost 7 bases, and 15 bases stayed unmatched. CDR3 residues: CASSRGGTGPRNEQFF. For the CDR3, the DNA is TGTGCCAGCTCCCGGGGCGGGACAGGGCCTCGGAATGAGCAGTTCTTC. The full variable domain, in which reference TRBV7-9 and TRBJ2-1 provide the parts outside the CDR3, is DTGVSQNPRHKITKRGQNVTFRCDPISEHNRLYWYRQTLGQGPEFLTYFQNEAQLEKSRLLSDRFSAERPKGSFSTLEIQRTEQGDSAMYLCASSRGGTGPRNEQFFGPGTRLTVL.

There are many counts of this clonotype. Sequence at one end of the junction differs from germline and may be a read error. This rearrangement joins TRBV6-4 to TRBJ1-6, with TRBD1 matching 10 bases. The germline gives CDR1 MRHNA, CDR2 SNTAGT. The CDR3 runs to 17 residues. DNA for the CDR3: TGTGCCAGCAGAAGATCGACGACAGGGGGCTATGATTCACCCCTCCACTTT. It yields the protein CASRRSTTGGYDSPLHF.

The CDR3 protein is CASSTLGISTDTQYF. The CDR3 DNA follows: TGTGCCAGTAGTACCCTTGGGATTAGCACAGATACGCAGTATTTT. The rearrangement uses TRBV19 and TRBJ2-3; D ambiguous. CDR3 length: 15 residues. The V gene's germline CDR1 is LNHDA and CDR2 SQIVND (reference sequence). V lost 4 bases, J lost 0 bases, and 11 bases lay in between. Based on the CDR3 plus reference TRBV19 and TRBJ2-3, the full variable domain is DGGITQSPKYLFRKEGQNVTLSCEQNLNHDAMYWYRQDPGQGLRLIYYSQIVNDFQKGDIAEGYSVSREKKESFPLTVTSAQKNPTAFYLCASSTLGISTDTQYFGPGTRLTVL.

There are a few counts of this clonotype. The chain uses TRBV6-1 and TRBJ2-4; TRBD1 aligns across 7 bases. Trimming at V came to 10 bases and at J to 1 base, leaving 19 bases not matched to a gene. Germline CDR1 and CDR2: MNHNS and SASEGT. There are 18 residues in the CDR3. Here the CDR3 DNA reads TGTGCCACCGCTGTGGGACAGACGGAAATCGAGGCCAAAAACATTCAGTACTTC. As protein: CATAVGQTEIEAKNIQYF.

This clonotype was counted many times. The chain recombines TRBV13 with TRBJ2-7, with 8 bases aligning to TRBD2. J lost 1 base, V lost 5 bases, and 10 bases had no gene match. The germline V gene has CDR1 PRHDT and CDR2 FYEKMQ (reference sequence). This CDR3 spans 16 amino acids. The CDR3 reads CASSGRTSLGSYEQYF. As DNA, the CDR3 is TGTGCCAGCAGCGGCCGGACTAGCCTGGGATCCTACGAGCAGTACTTC.

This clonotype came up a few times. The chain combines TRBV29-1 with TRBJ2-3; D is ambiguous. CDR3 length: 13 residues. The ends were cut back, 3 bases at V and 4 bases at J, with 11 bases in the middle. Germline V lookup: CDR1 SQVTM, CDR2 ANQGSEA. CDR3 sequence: CSVDGSSPDTQYF. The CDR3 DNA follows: TGCAGCGTTGATGGATCTTCCCCAGATACGCAGTATTTT.

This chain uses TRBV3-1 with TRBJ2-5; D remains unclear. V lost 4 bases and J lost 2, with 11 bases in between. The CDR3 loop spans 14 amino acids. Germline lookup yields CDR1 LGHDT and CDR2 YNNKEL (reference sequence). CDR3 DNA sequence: TGTGCCAGCAGCCCTTGGACGGATCAAGAGACCCAGTACTTC. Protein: CASSPWTDQETQYF.

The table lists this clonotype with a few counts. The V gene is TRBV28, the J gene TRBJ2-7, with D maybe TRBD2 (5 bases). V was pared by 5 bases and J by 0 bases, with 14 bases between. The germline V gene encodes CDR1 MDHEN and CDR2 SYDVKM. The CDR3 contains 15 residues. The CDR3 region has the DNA TGTGCCAGCAGTAGGGCAGGAGGTAACTCCTACGAGCAGTACTTC. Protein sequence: CASSRAGGNSYEQYF.

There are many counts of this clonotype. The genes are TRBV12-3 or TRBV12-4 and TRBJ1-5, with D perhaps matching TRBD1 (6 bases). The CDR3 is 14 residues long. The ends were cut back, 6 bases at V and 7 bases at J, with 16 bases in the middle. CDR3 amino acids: CASSIQGGRQPQHF. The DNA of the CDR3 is TGTGCCAGCAGCATACAGGGAGGGAGGCAGCCCCAGCATTTT.

CDR3 in amino acids: CASSYMPAELNYGYTF. The CDR3 region has the DNA TGTGCCAGCAGTTACATGCCAGCCGAGCTAAACTATGGCTACACCTTC. V and J are TRBV6-5 and TRBJ1-2, with D unclear. This CDR3 is built from 16 residues. Germline V lookup: CDR1 MNHEY, CDR2 SVGAGI. Deletions cut 2 bases from V and 2 bases from J, with 15 bases between.

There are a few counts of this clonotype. The CDR3, as DNA: TGCAGTGCCATCGTCGGGGGATGGACTGAAGCTTTCTTT. Encoded protein: CSAIVGGWTEAFF. V gene TRBV20-1 combines with J gene TRBJ1-1; tentative D call: TRBD1 (5 bases). V lost 6 bases, J lost 5 bases, and 16 bases lay in between. Per germline, CDR1 DFQATT and CDR2 SNEGSKA (reference sequence). The CDR3 loop spans 13 amino acids.

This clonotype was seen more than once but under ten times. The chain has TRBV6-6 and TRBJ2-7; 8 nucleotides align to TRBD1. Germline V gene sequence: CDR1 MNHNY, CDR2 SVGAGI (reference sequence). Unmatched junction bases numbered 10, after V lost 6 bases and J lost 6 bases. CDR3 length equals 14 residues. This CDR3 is CASRPGQGGSEQYF. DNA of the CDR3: TGTGCCAGCAGACCAGGACAGGGTGGAAGCGAGCAGTACTTC.

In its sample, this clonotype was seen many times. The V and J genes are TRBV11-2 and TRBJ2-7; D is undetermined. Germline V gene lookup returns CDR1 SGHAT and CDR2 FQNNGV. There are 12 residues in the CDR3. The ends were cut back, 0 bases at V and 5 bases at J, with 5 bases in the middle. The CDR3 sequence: CASSLDGDEQYF. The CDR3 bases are TGTGCCAGCAGCTTAGATGGAGACGAGCAGTACTTC.

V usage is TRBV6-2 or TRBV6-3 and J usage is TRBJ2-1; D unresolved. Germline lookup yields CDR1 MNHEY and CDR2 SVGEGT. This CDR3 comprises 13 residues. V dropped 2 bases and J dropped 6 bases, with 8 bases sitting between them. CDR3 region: CASSYPLRNEQFF. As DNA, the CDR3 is TGTGCCAGCAGTTACCCTCTCCGCAATGAGCAGTTCTTC.